This TCR beta chain was identified during a study of long-term antiretroviral therapy in people with HIV. This CDR3 is 14 amino acids long. Germline V gene sequence: CDR1 KGHSH, CDR2 LQKENI. The V gene end was trimmed by 6 bases and the J gene end by 1 base; junction bases not matched to a gene: 4. The assay, immunoSEQ v3.0, was run at survey level. Sequenced by immunoSEQ multiplex PCR; TCRdb stores in-frame clones only, minus some. The table lists roughly 12,000 clones, around three quarters of them singletons. The TCR originated in a woman aged 35 to 49 with HIV. The rearrangement joins TRBV18 to TRBJ2-7, with 9 bases identical to TRBD1. Material: unsorted PBMCs, obtained 0.8 years before starting antiretroviral therapy. CDR3 in amino acids: CASSSGTGSYEQYF. The CDR3 DNA sequence: TGTGCCAGCTCCTCCGGGACAGGGTCCTACGAGCAGTACTTC.